This T cell receptor beta chain was recorded in a study of blood T cell repertoires in COVID-19. Study details: Samples of COVID-19 (acute and convalescent) were obtained from the United States, Italy and Spain. PBMCs, B-cell-depleted T cells, or T cells were the source of the cDNA or gDNA that made up the material.

Original analysis: Amplification with reference gene primers provided the estimates of nucleated cell counts. Produced via immunoSEQ multiplex PCR; TCRdb's table is partial and in-frame only. The DNA was the basis for D and trimming; V, J and clone size are from that table. Seen here are some 120,000 clones, about 70% observed once, and the top ten hold over 2%. Germline lookup yields CDR1 SGHTA and CDR2 FQGNSA. There are 14 residues in the CDR3. V lost 7 bases, J lost 0 bases, and 11 bases lay in between. This sequence joins TRBV7-2 and TRBJ2-3; D perhaps matches TRBD1 (6 bases). Sequencing was carried out using peripheral blood. The sequence was obtained from a woman in her 70s with acute or convalescent COVID-19. The CDR3 sequence is CASTRGSSTDTQYF. CDR3 nucleotide sequence: TGTGCCAGCACTAGGGGGTCTAGCACAGATACGCAGTATTTT.